The clone carrying this T cell receptor beta chain was found many times. Unique molecular identifiers were attached to individual cDNA molecules during library preparation. TCRdb re-analysed the RACE reads in MiXCR, keeping a single row per CDR3 protein. The repertoire holds roughly 250,000 distinct CDR3 sequences, with over 8% as singletons. The data stem from a study of human T cells and chemical hapten exposure. Across the whole study: Chiefly women, the patients showed alopecia areata, totalis or universalis.

This CDR3 is 14 amino acids long. The V and J ends lost 4 bases and 10 bases, in that order; junction bases with no gene match: 13. Germline CDR1 SGDLS, CDR2 YYNGEE. The time point was: pre-sensitization, week 0. Treatment described: therapeutic diphenylcyclopropenone sensitization with weekly scalp DPC. This TCR came from a woman aged 40 to 49 with alopecia areata. Some clones in this sample may be carry-over from other donors' samples. The input for sequencing was whole blood, taken in connection with sensitization to the hapten diphenylcyclopropenone (DPC). The rearrangement joins TRBV9 to TRBJ1-1, with 7 bases lining up with TRBD1. CDR3 amino acids: CASSPYLDRERAFF. CDR3 bases: TGTGCCAGCAGCCCCTACCTCGACAGGGAGAGAGCTTTCTTT.